What follows describes a single T cell receptor (beta chain). This CDR3 comprises 13 residues. In germline, CDR1 is KGHSH, CDR2 LQKENI. V trimming: 3 bases; J trimming: 10 bases; junction bases outside the gene matches: 7. The sample originates from a study of control samples from healthy donors and cancer patients. This table comes from immunoSEQ multiplex PCR, and its TCRdb copy is limited to in-frame clones, with some not included. The data show 150,000 to 200,000 clones, around 92% seen once. The V and J genes are TRBV18 and TRBJ2-3; 7 nucleotides match TRBD1. Sequences were obtained from blood. The source of this sequence is a woman in her forties in good health. CDR3: CASSPTGSGSQYF. CDR3 sequence (DNA): TGTGCCAGCTCACCGACAGGGTCCGGCTCGCAGTATTTT.